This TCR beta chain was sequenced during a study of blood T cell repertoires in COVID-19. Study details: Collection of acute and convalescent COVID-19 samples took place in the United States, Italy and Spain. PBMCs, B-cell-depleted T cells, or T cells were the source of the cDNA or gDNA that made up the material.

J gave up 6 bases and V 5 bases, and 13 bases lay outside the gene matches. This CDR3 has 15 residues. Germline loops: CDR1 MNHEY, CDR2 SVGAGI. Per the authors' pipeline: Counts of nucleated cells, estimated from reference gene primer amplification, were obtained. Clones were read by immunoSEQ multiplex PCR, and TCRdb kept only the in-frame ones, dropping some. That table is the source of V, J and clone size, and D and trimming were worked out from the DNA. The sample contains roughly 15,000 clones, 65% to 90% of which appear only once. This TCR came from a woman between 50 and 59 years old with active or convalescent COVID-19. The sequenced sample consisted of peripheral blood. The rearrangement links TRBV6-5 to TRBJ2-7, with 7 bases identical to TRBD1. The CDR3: CASSRTRQGSPEQYF. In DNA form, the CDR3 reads TGTGCCAGCAGTAGAACAAGACAGGGAAGTCCCGAGCAGTACTTC.